This T cell receptor (beta chain) was captured by sequencing in a study of blood T cell repertoires in COVID-19 (TCRdb year 2020). Regarding the study in general: Samples from collaborators originated in the United States, Italy and Spain and spanned both the acute and convalescent phases of COVID-19. The prospective study material was composed of cDNA or gDNA derived from T cells, B-cell-depleted T cells, or PBMCs. Deeply sampled blood TCRbeta repertoires from subjects exposed to, actively infected with, or recovered from COVID-19 were included in the dataset. A freely available public database, intended as a resource for researchers studying the immune response to SARS-CoV-2, is where the repertoires were released. Samples came from the ongoing ImmuneRACE study (first 160 participants) plus 1,254 subjects from 6 global collaborators. Sample metadata almost always included a de-identified subject ID, COVID-19 status, age in years and sex. Where HLA class I and class II types were available, the types were taken from metadata supplied by the sample provider, not from assay-based typing.

Enrolling through a virtual design, the prospective study's participants ranged in age from roughly 18 to 100 years and lived across about two dozen United States geographic areas. In the prospective study, participants were assigned to cohorts based on the clinical history participants reported in a screening survey and a study questionnaire. In the prospective study, whole blood, serum and a nasopharyngeal or oropharyngeal swab were collected from each participant by mobile phlebotomists. Over an approximately 2-month period, participants in the prospective study had the option of providing additional blood draws and questionnaires. Before DNA extraction, blood samples from the prospective study were shipped at room temperature or frozen. A word on this clone: The antigen it binds to is not known. Per-nucleotide qualities are absent, and no much larger clonotype sits a single base away.

TCRbeta CDR3 regions were amplified from genomic DNA by means of the immunoSEQ Assay, a bias-controlled multiplex PCR. Turning to the authors' computational methods: The number of nucleated cells in each sample was estimated by amplification of reference gene primers within the assay. Sequence reads were collapsed and filtered to measure the absolute abundance of every unique TCRbeta CDR3 rearrangement. Productive Simpson clonality was computed per sample as the square root of Simpson's diversity index over productive rearrangements. The source is immuneACCESS, and TCRdb retained only in-frame sequences with V and J called. Part of the clones is not carried over; for the studies checked, unresolved V genes explain less than half of this, and the remainder is unexplained. V, J and clone size are those of that table, while D and trimming were read from the DNA. Within this sample are roughly 200,000 clones, with around 86% of them counted one time only. The ten largest clonotypes hold approximately 5% of the sample.

Overall results and qualifications from the work: How much clinical and demographic metadata was included differed by source and by participant, and the metadata was provided uncurated.

Based on the germline V gene, the CDR1 and CDR2 sequences are MNHNS and SASEGT. Cut back by 0 bases and 5 bases, the V and J ends lie 14 bases apart. The CDR3 covers 15 residues, taking in both the cysteine and the phenylalanine. Kept here is only the CDR3 DNA, which spans 45 bases and is read in frame from base 1. The chain couples TRBV6-1 to TRBJ2-7; TRBD2 might be the D gene, on 5 matching bases. The sequence derives from a man aged 35-49 years with acute COVID-19. The sequenced sample consisted of PBMCs or T cells enriched from blood (not recorded which). The nucleotide sequence is TGTGCCAGCAGTGAAGCGCTCGGGGAAAACCACGAGCAGTACTTC. The translation is CASSEALGENHEQYF.